A single sample gave rise to the 11 T cell receptor beta chains below, sequenced in a study of response to subunit inactivated influenza vaccine. MiXCR, run by TCRdb on the RT-PCR reads, gives a single entry per CDR3 protein. The sample carries approximately 530,000 distinct CDR3 sequences, 6% to 9% recorded once. Sequenced material: PBMCs from blood, taken approximately 25 months after vaccination. The receptors were gathered from a man in his fifties or sixties who received an inactivated influenza vaccine.

This clonotype was seen ten or more times. This rearrangement joins TRBV24-1 to TRBJ2-3; 8 nucleotides align to TRBD1. V was pared by 4 bases and J by 3 bases, with 14 bases of the junction left unmatched. CDR3 length equals 18 residues. Germline CDR1 and CDR2: KGHDR and SFDVKD. The CDR3 bases are TGTGCCACCAGTGACCCCTCAGGCAGGGGGCTCGCAACAGATACGCAGTATTTT. This gives the protein CATSDPSGRGLATDTQYF.

This clonotype was detected many times. The chain carries TRBV10-3 and TRBJ2-4, with 8 bases fitting TRBD1. This CDR3 contains 15 residues. V dropped 5 bases and J dropped 7; count of bases not matched to a gene: 10. Germline V gene sequence: CDR1 ENHRY, CDR2 SYGVKD. The CDR3 loop reads CAISLDRGPSNIQYF. As DNA, the CDR3 is TGTGCCATCAGTCTCGACAGGGGACCGTCGAACATTCAGTACTTC.

In this sample, this clonotype turned up many times. This rearrangement joins TRBV7-9 to TRBJ2-3, with D perhaps being TRBD1 or TRBD2 (5 bases each). The CDR3 runs to 15 residues. V lost 5 bases and J lost 0, with 12 bases in between. From germline, CDR1 is SEHNR and CDR2 FQNEAQ (reference sequence). CDR3 DNA: TGTGCCAGCAGCCTGTTTTGGGACAGCACAGATACGCAGTATTTT. This encodes CASSLFWDSTDTQYF.

The table lists this clonotype with a few counts. The J gene is TRBJ1-2, the V gene TRBV4-1; 7 bases are a match to TRBD1. The CDR3 spans 14 residues. Unmatched junction bases numbered 5, after V lost 1 base and J lost 6 bases. Germline V gene data show CDR1 as MGHRA and CDR2 as YSYEKL. CDR3 nucleotides: TGCGCCAGCAGCCAAGGGGGGACAGCTAATGGCTACACCTTC. Its translation: CASSQGGTANGYTF.

The sample holds many counts of this clonotype. The J gene is TRBJ2-7, the V gene TRBV10-3, with unresolved D. The CDR3 covers 14 residues. Deletions cut 8 bases from V and 0 bases from J, with 14 bases between. The germline V gene has CDR1 ENHRY and CDR2 SYGVKD. The CDR3 nucleotides are TGTGCCATCTTCAATCCAGGCCACTCCTACGAGCAGTACTTC. Translating it yields CAIFNPGHSYEQYF.

The V call is TRBV7-9, the J call TRBJ1-1; 8 positions agree with TRBD1. Germline V CDR1 and CDR2: SEHNR, FQNEAQ (reference sequence). The CDR3 spans 16 residues. J was trimmed by 6 bases and V by 0 bases; bases with no gene match: 9. The CDR3 sequence is CASSLARGQGRAEAFF. The CDR3 nucleotides read TGTGCCAGCAGCTTAGCCCGAGGACAGGGAAGAGCTGAAGCTTTCTTT.

In this sample, this clonotype turned up a few times. The chain has TRBV6-2 or TRBV6-3 and TRBJ2-1; TRBD1 matches at 10 bases. Trimming took 2 bases from V and 10 from J; bases not matched to a gene: 8. Germline values: CDR1 MNHEY, CDR2 SVGEGT. The CDR3 has 15 amino acids. CDR3 amino acids: CASSYPGQGPGEQFF. Here the CDR3 DNA reads TGTGCCAGCAGTTACCCGGGACAGGGGCCGGGCGAGCAGTTCTTC.

This clonotype was counted many times. The chain recombines TRBV11-2 with TRBJ2-7; D may match TRBD1 or TRBD2 (5 bases each). V lost 1 base, J lost 5 bases, and 15 bases lay in between. Germline CDR1 reads SGHAT; CDR2 reads FQNNGV. The CDR3 contains 15 residues. CDR3 nucleotide sequence: TGTGCCAGCAGCTTAGGGAGCGGCAGGGTCCACGAGCAGTACTTC. Protein product: CASSLGSGRVHEQYF.

This chain uses TRBV7-9 with TRBJ2-5, with D perhaps being TRBD1 or TRBD2 (6 bases each). CDR3 length equals 14 residues. Trimming pared 5 bases from V and 5 bases from J, leaving 15 bases between. Germline lookup yields CDR1 SEHNR and CDR2 FQNEAQ (reference sequence). The CDR3 loop reads CASSPNGGAETQYF. The CDR3, as DNA: TGTGCCAGCAGCCCTAACGGGGGCGCGGAGACCCAGTACTTC.

This clonotype was seen more than once but under ten times. The chain employs TRBV7-2 and TRBJ2-7; possibly TRBD1 for D (5 bases). Germline lookup yields CDR1 SGHTA and CDR2 FQGNSA. With 2 bases removed from V and 0 bases from J, the gap between germline ends came to 11 bases. There are 15 residues in the CDR3. The CDR3: CASSLMAGNSYEQYF. The CDR3 nucleotides are TGTGCCAGCAGCTTAATGGCAGGGAACTCCTACGAGCAGTACTTC. Based on the CDR3 plus reference TRBV7-2 and TRBJ2-7, the full variable domain is GAGVSQSPSNKVTEKGKDVELRCDPISGHTALYWYRQSLGQGLEFLIYFQGNSAPDKSGLPSDRFSAERTGGSVSTLTIQRTQQEDSAVYLCASSLMAGNSYEQYFGPGTRLTVT.

The genes are TRBV29-1 and TRBJ2-1; 7 nucleotides agree with TRBD2. Germline CDR1 and CDR2: SQVTM and ANQGSEA. The trim removed 4 bases at V and 7 bases at J, leaving 10 bases unmatched. The CDR3 consists of 14 residues. The CDR3 spells CSVGPSGRYNEQFF. The CDR3 DNA sequence: TGCAGCGTTGGCCCTAGCGGCCGTTATAATGAGCAGTTCTTC.